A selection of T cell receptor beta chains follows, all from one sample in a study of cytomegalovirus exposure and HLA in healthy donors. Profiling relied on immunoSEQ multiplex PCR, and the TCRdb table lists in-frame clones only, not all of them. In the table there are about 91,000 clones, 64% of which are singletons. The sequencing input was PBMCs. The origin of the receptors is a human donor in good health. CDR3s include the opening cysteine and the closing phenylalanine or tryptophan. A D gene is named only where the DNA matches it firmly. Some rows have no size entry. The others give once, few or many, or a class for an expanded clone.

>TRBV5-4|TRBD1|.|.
CASSLDRGNYEQYF
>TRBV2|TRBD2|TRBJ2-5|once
CASRPRSGTLYQETQYF
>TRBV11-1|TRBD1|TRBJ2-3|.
CASSLGDRGFHTDTQYF
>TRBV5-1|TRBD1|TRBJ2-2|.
CASSSDPGTGRTGELFF
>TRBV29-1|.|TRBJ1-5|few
CSVGAGDGQPQHF
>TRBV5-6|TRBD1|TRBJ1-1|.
CASRGGQGAFGTEAFF
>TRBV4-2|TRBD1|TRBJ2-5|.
CASSQAWDRVETQYF
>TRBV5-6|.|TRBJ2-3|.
CASSLRGQDTQYF
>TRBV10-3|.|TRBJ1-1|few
CAIRPGGYTEAFF
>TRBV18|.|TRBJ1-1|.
CASSPPGATEAFF
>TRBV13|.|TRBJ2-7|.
CASSLITGSPYEQYF
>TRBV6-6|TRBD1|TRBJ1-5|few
CASSQDRENQPQHF
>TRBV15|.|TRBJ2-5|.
CATSRDRRGARETQYF
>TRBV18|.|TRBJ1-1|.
CASSSLGLNRGNTEAFF
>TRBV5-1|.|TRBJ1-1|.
CASSKDVGRPAEAFF
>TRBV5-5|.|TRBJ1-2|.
CASSLGPVGRNYGYTF
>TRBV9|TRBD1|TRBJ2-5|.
CASSVVDRGETQYF
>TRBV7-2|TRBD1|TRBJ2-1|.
CASSVGQGSYNEQFF
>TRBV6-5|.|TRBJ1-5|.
CASSRDSGSNQPQHF
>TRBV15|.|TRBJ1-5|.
CATSARAGGASNQPQHF
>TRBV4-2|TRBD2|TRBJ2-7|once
CASSQDSPGTSGGIAEQYF
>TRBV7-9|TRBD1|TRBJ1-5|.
CASTLDRAQPQHF
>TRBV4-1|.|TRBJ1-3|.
CASSQGPIRSSGNTIYF
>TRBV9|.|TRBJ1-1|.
CASSVEGSFRGTEAFF
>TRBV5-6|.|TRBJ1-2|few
CASSLGPGQSRDYGYTF
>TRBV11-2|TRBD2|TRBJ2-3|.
CASSLDGLAGGYTQYF
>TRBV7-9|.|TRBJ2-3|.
CASSFIQADTTQYF
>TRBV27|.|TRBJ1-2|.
CASSSTGLNYGYTF